This is a list of T cell receptor beta chains from one sample in a study of shared clonotypes between healthy human individuals. Only in-frame clones appear in the TCRdb table, and some are missing; sequencing was by immunoSEQ multiplex PCR. The sample comprises around 2.5 million clones, over 85% of which are singletons, and 0.36% rests with the top ten. Source material: naive CD4+ T cells from PBMCs. The receptors stem from a man between 18 and 29 years old in good health. Some clones in this sample may be carry-over from other donors' samples. CDR3s include the opening cysteine and the closing phenylalanine or tryptophan. The D gene is left open where the match is weak. Some rows mark clone size as missing; the rest say once, few, many or name a class of expanded clone.

v_gene: TRBV5-1; abundance: -; d_gene: -; j_gene: TRBJ1-5; CDR3aa: CASSLGVGQSNQPQHF; CDR3nt: TGCGCCAGCAGCTTGGGGGTGGGGCAAAGCAATCAGCCCCAGCATTTT
v_gene: TRBV28; abundance: -; d_gene: -; j_gene: TRBJ2-3; CDR3aa: CASSPAGKISTDTQYF; CDR3nt: TGTGCCAGCAGCCCGGCAGGGAAAATAAGCACAGATACGCAGTATTTT
v_gene: TRBV25-1; abundance: -; d_gene: -; j_gene: TRBJ2-1; CDR3aa: CASSEPGSGVEQFF; CDR3nt: TGTGCCAGCAGTGAACCCGGATCGGGAGTTGAGCAGTTCTTC
v_gene: TRBV2; abundance: -; d_gene: TRBD2; j_gene: TRBJ2-5; CDR3aa: CASSEALGTSGRETQYF; CDR3nt: TGTGCCAGCAGTGAAGCGCTGGGGACTAGCGGGAGAGAGACCCAGTACTTC
v_gene: TRBV7-9; abundance: -; d_gene: -; j_gene: TRBJ2-7; CDR3aa: CASSAQAHEQYF; CDR3nt: TGTGCCAGCAGCGCACAGGCCCACGAGCAGTACTTC
v_gene: TRBV7-2; abundance: -; d_gene: TRBD2; j_gene: TRBJ2-7; CDR3aa: CASSLGLTSGYEQYF; CDR3nt: TGTGCCAGCAGCTTGGGGCTTACTAGCGGCTACGAGCAGTACTTC
v_gene: TRBV7-3; abundance: -; d_gene: TRBD2; j_gene: TRBJ2-3; CDR3aa: CASSPGTSSITQYF; CDR3nt: TGTGCCAGCAGCCCCGGGACTAGCTCTATTACGCAGTATTTT
v_gene: TRBV4-1; abundance: -; d_gene: -; j_gene: TRBJ2-5; CDR3aa: CASSQDWRQQETQYF; CDR3nt: TGCGCCAGCAGCCAAGATTGGAGACAGCAAGAGACCCAGTACTTC
v_gene: TRBV11-3; abundance: once; d_gene: -; j_gene: TRBJ2-1; CDR3aa: CASSRSYSYNEQFF; CDR3nt: TGTGCCAGCAGCCGGTCATACTCCTACAATGAGCAGTTCTTC
v_gene: TRBV7-8; abundance: once; d_gene: TRBD1; j_gene: TRBJ2-7; CDR3aa: CASSPKWDRIYEQYF; CDR3nt: TGTGCCAGCAGCCCGAAATGGGACAGGATTTACGAGCAGTACTTC
v_gene: TRBV5-4; abundance: -; d_gene: -; j_gene: TRBJ2-3; CDR3aa: CASSRGKGADTQYF; CDR3nt: TGTGCCAGCAGCCGGGGGAAGGGCGCAGATACGCAGTATTTT
v_gene: TRBV18; abundance: -; d_gene: -; j_gene: TRBJ1-4; CDR3aa: CASSPIGPQIPNEKLFF; CDR3nt: TGTGCCAGCTCACCAATCGGGCCCCAGATTCCTAATGAAAAACTGTTTTTT
v_gene: TRBV7-2; abundance: -; d_gene: TRBD2; j_gene: TRBJ2-1; CDR3aa: CASSLFTSGRAGEQFF; CDR3nt: TGTGCCAGCAGCTTGTTTACTAGCGGGAGGGCCGGTGAGCAGTTCTTC
v_gene: TRBV7-2; abundance: -; d_gene: -; j_gene: TRBJ2-1; CDR3aa: CASSLLAGSYNEQFF; CDR3nt: TGTGCCAGCAGCCTACTTGCGGGATCCTACAATGAGCAGTTCTTC
v_gene: TRBV28; abundance: once; d_gene: -; j_gene: TRBJ1-5; CDR3aa: CASSLQGRNQPQHF; CDR3nt: TGTGCCAGCAGTTTACAGGGCAGAAATCAGCCCCAGCATTTT
v_gene: TRBV6-1; abundance: -; d_gene: -; j_gene: TRBJ2-2; CDR3aa: CASSDLRRTGELFF; CDR3nt: TGTGCCAGCAGTGACCTAAGGAGAACCGGGGAGCTGTTTTTT
v_gene: TRBV12-5; abundance: once; d_gene: TRBD2; j_gene: TRBJ2-7; CDR3aa: CASGFSGSSEQYF; CDR3nt: TGTGCTAGTGGTTTTAGCGGGAGCTCCGAGCAGTACTTC
v_gene: TRBV9; abundance: -; d_gene: -; j_gene: TRBJ2-3; CDR3aa: CASSPTYTDTQYF; CDR3nt: TGTGCCAGCAGCCCTACTTACACAGATACGCAGTATTTT
v_gene: TRBV28; abundance: -; d_gene: -; j_gene: TRBJ1-1; CDR3aa: CASSSPRSMMNTEAFF; CDR3nt: TGTGCCAGCAGCTCCCCCCGGTCGATGATGAACACTGAAGCTTTCTTT
v_gene: TRBV7-9; abundance: -; d_gene: -; j_gene: TRBJ2-7; CDR3aa: CASSGIGKNYEQYF; CDR3nt: TGTGCCAGCAGCGGAATCGGAAAGAACTACGAGCAGTACTTC
v_gene: TRBV4-1; abundance: -; d_gene: -; j_gene: TRBJ2-5; CDR3aa: CASSQVGGTQYF; CDR3nt: TGCGCCAGCAGCCAAGTGGGGGGGACCCAGTACTTC
v_gene: TRBV7-9; abundance: -; d_gene: -; j_gene: TRBJ2-3; CDR3aa: CASSLLQGRLGTDTQYF; CDR3nt: TGTGCCAGCAGCTTATTGCAGGGGCGGTTAGGCACAGATACGCAGTATTTT
v_gene: TRBV28; abundance: -; d_gene: -; j_gene: TRBJ2-7; CDR3aa: CASSLLARGYEQYF; CDR3nt: TGTGCCAGCAGTTTATTGGCCAGGGGCTACGAGCAGTACTTC
v_gene: TRBV6-6; abundance: -; d_gene: -; j_gene: TRBJ2-1; CDR3aa: CASSYGAVNYNEQFF; CDR3nt: TGTGCCAGCAGTTACGGGGCGGTTAACTACAATGAGCAGTTCTTC
v_gene: TRBV7-8; abundance: -; d_gene: -; j_gene: TRBJ2-3; CDR3aa: CASSTGLWRTDTQYF; CDR3nt: TGTGCCAGCAGCACGGGGCTGTGGCGCACAGATACGCAGTATTTT
v_gene: TRBV5-1; abundance: -; d_gene: -; j_gene: TRBJ2-3; CDR3aa: CASWGGYMADTQYF; CDR3nt: TGCGCCAGCTGGGGGGGCTATATGGCAGATACGCAGTATTTT
v_gene: TRBV28; abundance: -; d_gene: TRBD2; j_gene: TRBJ2-6; CDR3aa: CASTTQSISLAGGSGANVLTF; CDR3nt: TGTGCCAGTACCACCCAAAGTATCAGCCTAGCGGGGGGCTCTGGGGCCAACGTCCTGACTTTC
v_gene: TRBV5-1; abundance: -; d_gene: TRBD1; j_gene: TRBJ2-3; CDR3aa: CASSSGQGIGTDTQYF; CDR3nt: TGCGCCAGCAGCTCTGGACAGGGGATAGGCACAGATACGCAGTATTTT
v_gene: TRBV7-3; abundance: -; d_gene: TRBD2; j_gene: TRBJ2-1; CDR3aa: CASSLGLAWNNEQFF; CDR3nt: TGTGCCAGCAGCTTAGGACTAGCTTGGAACAATGAGCAGTTCTTC
v_gene: TRBV5-4; abundance: -; d_gene: -; j_gene: TRBJ2-6; CDR3aa: CASSLGGYPGGANVLTF; CDR3nt: TGTGCCAGCAGCTTGGGCGGGTACCCGGGGGGGGCCAACGTCCTGACTTTC
v_gene: TRBV15; abundance: -; d_gene: -; j_gene: TRBJ1-1; CDR3aa: CATSREKWGQEAFF; CDR3nt: TGTGCCACCAGCAGAGAGAAATGGGGACAAGAAGCTTTCTTT
v_gene: TRBV2; abundance: few; d_gene: -; j_gene: TRBJ1-4; CDR3aa: CASNLPGAGGEKLFF; CDR3nt: TGTGCCAGCAATTTACCGGGAGCCGGTGGTGAAAAACTGTTTTTT
v_gene: TRBV5-1; abundance: -; d_gene: -; j_gene: TRBJ2-3; CDR3aa: CASSRAGATSTDTQYF; CDR3nt: TGCGCCAGCAGTCGGGCGGGGGCAACTAGCACAGATACGCAGTATTTT
v_gene: TRBV29-1; abundance: -; d_gene: -; j_gene: TRBJ1-3; CDR3aa: CSVSLSGNTIYF; CDR3nt: TGCAGCGTTAGTCTCTCTGGAAACACCATATATTTT
v_gene: TRBV28; abundance: once; d_gene: -; j_gene: TRBJ1-5; CDR3aa: CASSPQVQPQHF; CDR3nt: TGTGCCAGCAGCCCACAGGTACAGCCCCAGCATTTT
v_gene: TRBV11-2; abundance: -; d_gene: TRBD2; j_gene: TRBJ2-1; CDR3aa: CASSHRTSGRDEQFF; CDR3nt: TGTGCCAGCAGCCACAGGACTAGCGGGAGAGATGAGCAGTTCTTC
v_gene: TRBV5-3; abundance: -; d_gene: -; j_gene: TRBJ1-2; CDR3aa: CARSPPSGDRERSNYGYTF; CDR3nt: TGTGCCAGAAGCCCCCCGTCGGGTGACAGAGAGAGATCTAACTATGGCTACACCTTC
v_gene: TRBV25-1; abundance: -; d_gene: TRBD1; j_gene: TRBJ1-2; CDR3aa: CASSEDRGYYGYTF; CDR3nt: TGTGCCAGCAGTGAGGACAGGGGGTACTATGGCTACACCTTC
v_gene: TRBV11-3; abundance: once; d_gene: TRBD2; j_gene: TRBJ2-3; CDR3aa: CASSPRGELGTDTQYF; CDR3nt: TGTGCCAGCAGCCCACGGGGGGAATTGGGCACAGATACGCAGTATTTT
v_gene: TRBV5-1; abundance: -; d_gene: TRBD2; j_gene: TRBJ2-1; CDR3aa: CASSLALAGHNEQFF; CDR3nt: TGCGCCAGCAGCTTGGCACTAGCGGGACACAATGAGCAGTTCTTC
v_gene: TRBV6-5; abundance: -; d_gene: -; j_gene: TRBJ2-7; CDR3aa: CASHSFSYEQYF; CDR3nt: TGTGCCAGCCATAGTTTCTCCTACGAGCAGTACTTC
v_gene: TRBV28; abundance: -; d_gene: -; j_gene: TRBJ1-6; CDR3aa: CASSAVGADSPLHF; CDR3nt: TGTGCCAGCAGTGCGGTTGGGGCCGATTCACCCCTCCACTTT
v_gene: TRBV11-3; abundance: -; d_gene: TRBD2; j_gene: TRBJ2-2; CDR3aa: CASSLLAGGEGELFF; CDR3nt: TGTGCCAGCAGCTTACTAGCGGGAGGGGAGGGGGAGCTGTTTTTT
v_gene: TRBV5-1; abundance: -; d_gene: TRBD2; j_gene: TRBJ2-7; CDR3aa: CASNPLAGGNEQYF; CDR3nt: TGCGCCAGCAATCCACTAGCGGGAGGTAACGAGCAGTACTTC
v_gene: TRBV6-6; abundance: -; d_gene: -; j_gene: TRBJ2-2; CDR3aa: CATARNTGELFF; CDR3nt: TGTGCCACAGCCAGGAACACCGGGGAGCTGTTTTTT
v_gene: TRBV5-3; abundance: -; d_gene: TRBD2; j_gene: TRBJ2-7; CDR3aa: CARITSGDVYEQYF; CDR3nt: TGTGCCAGAATAACCAGCGGGGATGTTTACGAGCAGTACTTC
v_gene: TRBV5-1; abundance: -; d_gene: -; j_gene: TRBJ1-4; CDR3aa: CATRGAPGNEKLFF; CDR3nt: TGCGCCACCCGGGGGGCGCCGGGTAATGAAAAACTGTTTTTT
v_gene: TRBV5-1; abundance: -; d_gene: -; j_gene: TRBJ2-2; CDR3aa: CASSLVGGGTGELFF; CDR3nt: TGCGCCAGCAGCTTGGTTGGAGGGGGCACCGGGGAGCTGTTTTTT
v_gene: TRBV7-2; abundance: -; d_gene: TRBD2; j_gene: TRBJ2-7; CDR3aa: CASSQTSGYEQYF; CDR3nt: TGTGCCAGCAGTCAAACTAGCGGGTACGAGCAGTACTTC
v_gene: TRBV29-1; abundance: -; d_gene: -; j_gene: TRBJ2-3; CDR3aa: CSAGEDTQYF; CDR3nt: TGCAGCGCCGGTGAAGATACGCAGTATTTT
v_gene: TRBV28; abundance: -; d_gene: TRBD2; j_gene: TRBJ2-7; CDR3aa: CASSSPLAPGFSSYEQYF; CDR3nt: TGTGCCAGCAGTTCCCCACTAGCGCCTGGATTTAGCTCCTACGAGCAGTACTTC
v_gene: TRBV5-1; abundance: -; d_gene: -; j_gene: TRBJ2-1; CDR3aa: CASSPSPSDNEQFF; CDR3nt: TGCGCCAGCAGCCCCTCGCCGTCAGACAATGAGCAGTTCTTC
v_gene: TRBV18; abundance: -; d_gene: -; j_gene: TRBJ1-1; CDR3aa: CASSPSTGRDTEAFF; CDR3nt: TGTGCCAGCTCACCATCCACAGGGCGGGACACTGAAGCTTTCTTT
v_gene: TRBV5-8; abundance: -; d_gene: TRBD2; j_gene: TRBJ2-7; CDR3aa: CASSSFLSGGSYEQYF; CDR3nt: TGTGCCAGCAGCTCATTTCTCTCGGGGGGTTCCTACGAGCAGTACTTC
v_gene: TRBV28; abundance: once; d_gene: -; j_gene: TRBJ1-2; CDR3aa: CASSLAPGIVYGYTF; CDR3nt: TGTGCCAGCAGTTTAGCCCCCGGCATAGTCTATGGCTACACCTTC
v_gene: TRBV5-4; abundance: -; d_gene: TRBD1; j_gene: TRBJ2-7; CDR3aa: CASSSGGAGGLYEQYF; CDR3nt: TGTGCCAGCAGCTCTGGAGGTGCAGGGGGCCTCTACGAGCAGTACTTC
v_gene: TRBV5-4; abundance: -; d_gene: -; j_gene: TRBJ2-5; CDR3aa: CASSLIQETQYF; CDR3nt: TGTGCCAGCAGCTTGATTCAAGAGACCCAGTACTTC
v_gene: TRBV28; abundance: -; d_gene: -; j_gene: TRBJ2-2; CDR3aa: CASSYPSRGYLTGELFF; CDR3nt: TGTGCCAGCAGTTACCCCTCGAGAGGTTACTTAACCGGGGAGCTGTTTTTT
v_gene: TRBV19; abundance: -; d_gene: TRBD1; j_gene: TRBJ2-1; CDR3aa: CASRGQGSYNEQFF; CDR3nt: TGTGCCAGTAGAGGACAGGGGTCCTACAATGAGCAGTTCTTC
v_gene: TRBV10-3; abundance: -; d_gene: -; j_gene: TRBJ2-1; CDR3aa: CAISDTTRTRGGYNEQFF; CDR3nt: TGTGCCATCAGTGATACCACCCGGACCCGAGGCGGCTACAATGAGCAGTTCTTC